This T cell receptor (beta chain) was captured by sequencing in a study of blood T cell repertoires in COVID-19. Study in general: T cells, B-cell-depleted T cells, or PBMCs provided the cDNA or gDNA that served as material.

The table came from immunoSEQ multiplex PCR; TCRdb's copy has only in-frame clones and leaves some out. The table shows around 39,000 clones, with around 90% occurring only once. The V gene lost 4 bases and the J gene lost 2 bases, with 12 bases spanning the gap. Germline CDR1 is SGHRS and CDR2 is YFSETQ. CDR3 length: 14 amino acids. The clonotype comes from a man in his 70s with acute or convalescent COVID-19. What was sequenced was peripheral blood. This rearrangement joins TRBV5-1 to TRBJ1-1, with D unclear. CDR3 nucleotides: TGCGCCAGCAGCCCAGACGGGGAAAACACTGAAGCTTTCTTT. Amino acid sequence: CASSPDGENTEAFF.